Below are 22 T cell receptor beta chains sequenced from a single sample in a study of cytomegalovirus exposure and HLA in healthy donors. Researchers ran the PCR with 60 Vbeta and 13 Jbeta primers. Generated by immunoSEQ multiplex PCR, the TCRdb table keeps only in-frame clones and is missing some. Here the sample spans roughly 150,000 clones, about four fifths being singletons. The specimen sequenced was PBMCs. These receptors came from a man aged 30 to 45 in good health and CMV-seronegative.

This chain connects TRBV11-2 to TRBJ1-1, with D maybe TRBD1 (6 bases). Germline V gives CDR1 SGHAT, CDR2 FQNNGV. This CDR3 contains 16 residues. V gave up 2 bases and J gave up 1 base, with 14 bases separating them. CDR3 DNA: TGTGCCAGCAGCTTATGGACAGATACATCGAACACTGAAGCTTTCTTT. It specifies CASSLWTDTSNTEAFF.

The chain carries TRBV6-5 and TRBJ1-2; perhaps TRBD1 as D (6 bases). Germline-derived CDR1 and CDR2 are MNHEY and SVGAGI. This CDR3 is 14 amino acids long. V was trimmed by 5 bases and J by 3 bases, leaving 13 bases between them. CDR3 coding DNA: TGTGCCAGCAGTCCGCACAGGGTGGACTATGGCTACACCTTC. This encodes CASSPHRVDYGYTF.

Comment on this clone: The identical CDR3 is also encoded by other nucleotide sequences in the sample. The chain employs TRBV2 and TRBJ2-7; TRBD2 matches at 9 bases. The CDR3 sequence is 13 residues long. Germline CDR1 is SNHLY and CDR2 is FYNNEI. V trimming: 4 bases; J trimming: 2 bases; junction bases outside the gene matches: 0. The CDR3 spells CASSASGAYEQYF. CDR3 nucleotide sequence: TGTGCCAGCAGTGCTAGCGGGGCCTACGAGCAGTACTTC.

This chain uses TRBV19 with TRBJ1-4, with TRBD1 matching 7 bases. J gave up 3 bases and V 3 bases, and 4 bases lay outside the gene matches. CDR1 is LNHDA, CDR2 SQIVND, per germline (reference sequence). The CDR3 totals 15 residues. CDR3 nucleotide sequence: TGTGCCAGTAGTATTGGCGGGACAGCTAATGAAAAACTGTTTTTT. This encodes CASSIGGTANEKLFF.

V is TRBV5-4 and J is TRBJ2-3; D is unresolved. The germline CDR1 and CDR2 sequences are SGHNT and YYREEE (reference sequence). This CDR3 is built from 15 residues. Trimming took off 3 bases at V and 3 bases at J, with 14 bases between the two ends. The CDR3 DNA reads TGTGCCAGCAGCTCACGAACTATCGGGACAGATACGCAGTATTTT. Translation gives CASSSRTIGTDTQYF. Full variable domain (missing parts from reference TRBV5-4 and TRBJ2-3): ETGVTQSPTHLIKTRGQQVTLRCSSQSGHNTVSWYQQALGQGPQFIFQYYREEENGRGNFPPRFSGLQFPNYSSELNVNALELDDSALYLCASSSRTIGTDTQYFGPGTRLTVL.

This clone was observed a single time. The chain combines TRBV14 with TRBJ1-1, with a possible D match to TRBD1 (6 bases). The V end was cut by 0 bases, the J end by 7 bases, with 12 bases between. Germline V gene sequence: CDR1 SGHDN, CDR2 FVKESK. The CDR3 is 14 amino acids. The DNA for the CDR3 is TGTGCCAGCAGCCAAGATGGGGGCAGTGGTGAAGCTTTCTTT. Residues: CASSQDGGSGEAFF.

Turning to this clone: Within the sample, other DNA sequences also encode this same CDR3. The rearrangement uses TRBV2 and TRBJ2-2, with 7 bases matching TRBD2. The J segment lost 1 base and the V segment lost 6 bases, leaving 8 bases of the junction unmatched. The CDR3 is 16 amino acids. Per the germline V gene, CDR1 is SNHLY and CDR2 is FYNNEI. DNA for the CDR3: TGTGCCAGCAGACTCAGGGCTAGCGGGAACACCGGGGAGCTGTTTTTT. Amino acid sequence: CASRLRASGNTGELFF.

DNA for the CDR3: TGCGCCAGCAGCCAAGGGGCCCCGGGAGCTAACTATGGCTACACCTTC. Protein: CASSQGAPGANYGYTF. The chain couples TRBV4-1 to TRBJ1-2; D is ambiguous. The V end was cut by 1 base, the J end by 0 bases, with 12 bases between. The CDR3 loop spans 16 amino acids. Germline CDR1 and CDR2: MGHRA and YSYEKL.

The chain carries TRBV5-1 and TRBJ1-2; 10 nucleotides agree with TRBD1. CDR1 SGHRS and CDR2 YFSETQ come from the germline V gene. V lost 1 base and J lost 1; bases outside the gene matches: 7. The CDR3 runs to 17 residues. In DNA form, the CDR3 reads TGCGCCAGCAGCTTGAAACGGGACAGGGGCCTTAACTATGGCTACACCTTC. Its protein product is CASSLKRDRGLNYGYTF.

The chain links TRBV5-4 to TRBJ2-3; D is unresolved. The CDR3 has 13 residues. Trimming left V 4 bases short and J 2 bases short, with 8 bases between. CDR1 SGHNT and CDR2 YYREEE come from the germline V gene (reference sequence). DNA for the CDR3: TGTGCCAGCAGCAGCGAACCCACAGATACGCAGTATTTT. As protein: CASSSEPTDTQYF.

J is TRBJ1-1 and V is TRBV30, with D perhaps TRBD1 (6 bases). This CDR3 region has 15 residues. Germline assignment: CDR1 GTSNPN and CDR2 SVGIG (reference sequence). V gave up 2 bases and J gave up 1 base, with 14 bases separating them. The CDR3 protein is CAWSIQGHRNTEAFF. CDR3 nucleotides: TGTGCCTGGAGTATTCAGGGACACAGGAACACTGAAGCTTTCTTT. Full variable domain (remainder filled in from reference TRBV30 and TRBJ1-1): SQTIHQWPATLVQPVGSPLSLECTVEGTSNPNLYWYRQAAGRGLQLLFYSVGIGQISSEVPQNLSASRPQDRQFILSSKKLLLSDSGFYLCAWSIQGHRNTEAFFGQGTRLTVV.

The chain combines TRBV28 with TRBJ2-3; 8 bases fit TRBD2. The CDR3 extends over 15 amino acids. Germline V gene lookup returns CDR1 MDHEN and CDR2 SYDVKM. Germline trimming cut 4 bases from V and 2 bases from J; bases unmatched to any gene: 5. The CDR3 reads CASSYTSGSTDTQYF. The CDR3 bases are TGTGCCAGCAGTTACACTAGCGGATCCACAGATACGCAGTATTTT.

This clone has only one observation. This chain connects TRBV19 to TRBJ2-3; 8 positions match TRBD2. Germline CDR1 reads LNHDA; CDR2 reads SQIVND (reference sequence). J lost 2 bases, V lost 6 bases, and 7 bases had no gene match. The CDR3 is made up of 15 amino acids. This CDR3 reads CASSTPRGVTDTQYF. Here the CDR3 DNA reads TGTGCCAGTAGCACCCCGCGGGGGGTCACAGATACGCAGTATTTT.

This clone was counted a single time. The chain combines TRBV6-5 with TRBJ2-7; a possible D gene is TRBD1 (5 bases). Trimming removed 0 bases from V and 3 bases from J, with 15 bases in between. Germline CDR1 MNHEY, CDR2 SVGAGI. The CDR3 has 16 amino acids. CDR3 nucleotide sequence: TGTGCCAGCAGTTACTCAGGGGTCCTCAAACACTACGAGCAGTACTTC. This codes for CASSYSGVLKHYEQYF.

This chain joins TRBV5-4 and TRBJ2-5; 8 bases align to TRBD2. This CDR3 has 16 amino acids. J was trimmed by 5 bases and V by 0 bases; bases with no gene match: 9. Looked up from germline, CDR1 is SGHNT and CDR2 is YYREEE (reference sequence). The CDR3 loop is CASSLELAARWETQYF. CDR3 nucleotides: TGTGCCAGCAGCTTGGAACTAGCGGCACGATGGGAGACCCAGTACTTC.

The rearrangement links TRBV2 to TRBJ2-1; D gene unclear. Germline CDR1 SNHLY, CDR2 FYNNEI. V lost 8 bases, J lost 5 bases, and 10 bases lay in between. There are 12 residues in the CDR3. CDR3 sequence (DNA): TGTGCCAGCTTGGGCAGAAACAATGAGCAGTTCTTC. It codes for CASLGRNNEQFF.

This chain connects TRBV5-1 to TRBJ2-7; 10 bases align to TRBD1. J was trimmed by 4 bases and V by 2 bases; bases with no gene match: 6. The CDR3 runs to 15 residues. Germline CDR1 SGHRS, CDR2 YFSETQ. The DNA for the CDR3 is TGCGCCAGCAGCTTCGCTCCGGGACAGGGGTACGAGCAGTACTTC. This translates into CASSFAPGQGYEQYF.

This clone has just a few counts. This chain connects TRBV25-1 to TRBJ2-7; 10 nucleotides line up with TRBD1. The V gene end was trimmed by 10 bases and the J gene end by 1 base; junction bases not matched to a gene: 10. CDR1 is MGHDK and CDR2 is SYGVNS in the germline V gene. The CDR3 extends over 15 amino acids. The CDR3 coding sequence is TGTGCCAACAAGAAGACAGGGGGCCCGTCCTACGAGCAGTACTTC. It is translated as CANKKTGGPSYEQYF.

The chain couples TRBV5-1 to TRBJ2-3, with TRBD2 identical over 12 bases. CDR3 size: 16 residues. CDR1 SGHRS and CDR2 YFSETQ come from the germline V gene. Trimming at V came to 3 bases and at J to 0 bases, leaving 2 bases not matched to a gene. CDR3 sequence reads: CASSYGLAGSTDTQYF. CDR3 coding DNA: TGCGCCAGCAGCTACGGACTAGCGGGGAGCACAGATACGCAGTATTTT.

The count of this clone is one. The J gene is TRBJ2-1, the V gene TRBV29-1; 9 positions agree with TRBD2. The CDR3 contains 16 residues. V trimming: 0 bases; J trimming: 3 bases; junction bases outside the gene matches: 6. Germline lookup yields CDR1 SQVTM and CDR2 ANQGSEA. The CDR3 sequence: CSVEDRRLAVYNEQFF. CDR3 DNA: TGCAGCGTTGAAGATCGAAGACTAGCGGTCTACAATGAGCAGTTCTTC.

V usage is TRBV5-1 and J usage is TRBJ1-6; TRBD1 matches 10 bases. V dropped 2 bases and J dropped 10; count of bases not matched to a gene: 6. CDR3 length: 15 residues. The germline V gene has CDR1 SGHRS and CDR2 YFSETQ. The CDR3 here is CASSLGETGGSPLHF. The DNA of the CDR3 is TGCGCCAGCAGCTTAGGAGAGACAGGGGGCTCACCCCTCCACTTT.

The rearrangement joins TRBV6-1 to TRBJ2-5, with 11 bases aligning to TRBD1. The CDR3 spans 14 residues. Germline-derived CDR1 and CDR2 are MNHNS and SASEGT. The ends lost 5 bases at V and 5 bases at J; junction bases unmatched: 4. DNA for the CDR3: TGTGCCAGCAGTCGGACAGGGGGCTTGGAGACCCAGTACTTC. Its protein product is CASSRTGGLETQYF.